The text below deals with one T cell receptor beta chain. Germline V gene data show CDR1 as SGHTA and CDR2 as FQGNSA. Trimming at V came to 5 bases and at J to 12 bases, leaving 4 bases not matched to a gene. The CDR3 sequence is 11 residues long. Profiling relied on immunoSEQ multiplex PCR, and the TCRdb table lists in-frame clones only, not all of them. Here the sample spans some 150,000 clones, around 84% being singletons. This sample is drawn from a study of PD-1 blockade in classical Hodgkin lymphoma. After autologous stem cell transplantation all patients relapsed, and prior brentuximab vedotin exposure differed between cohorts. Best responses fell into complete response, partial response or progressive disease.

Sample: peripheral blood mononuclear cells (PBMCs), taken before the second cycle of nivolumab. The source of this sequence is a human donor with classical Hodgkin lymphoma. The genes are TRBV7-2 and TRBJ1-5, with 7 bases identical to TRBD1. This chain's CDR3 is CASSQDRVQHF. DNA for the CDR3: TGTGCCAGCAGCCAAGACAGGGTCCAGCATTTT.